This T cell receptor (beta chain) is drawn from a study of cytotoxic CD8 clonotypes in ibrutinib-treated CLL. Across the study: Each sample contained, on average, roughly 280,000 productive templates and 75,000 to 100,000 productive rearrangements. Study-level points and caveats: Few clonotypes were public, and these shrank or held steady under treatment.

Concerning this clone itself: Its specificity is not known.

Sequencing used immunoSEQ multiplex PCR; TCRdb keeps in-frame clones, though not all of them. Altogether about 140,000 clones are present, around 80% being singletons, with the ten largest covering 7.5% to 9%. This sequence originates from a human donor with chronic lymphocytic leukemia. The source was PBMCs, collected after 36 months of ibrutinib treatment.

The CDR3 region is CASSEPGRSLYGYTF. CDR3 nucleotide sequence: TGTGCCAGCAGCGAACCGGGACGTAGCTTGTATGGCTACACCTTC. The chain couples TRBV9 to TRBJ1-2, with D perhaps matching TRBD1 (5 bases). Trimming removed 3 bases from V and 5 bases from J, with 17 bases in between. CDR3 size: 15 residues. Germline V CDR1 and CDR2: SGDLS, YYNGEE.